This TCR beta chain is drawn from a study of control samples from healthy donors and cancer patients. In germline, CDR1 is SGHTA, CDR2 FQGNSA. The CDR3 covers 15 residues. The V and J ends lost 1 base and 1 base, in that order; junction bases with no gene match: 3. Data came from immunoSEQ multiplex PCR; TCRdb stores just in-frame clones and leaves some out. The sample lists approximately 160,000 clones; just under 95% were seen once. The rearrangement links TRBV7-2 to TRBJ1-2; the match to TRBD1 covers 7 bases. This TCR was recovered from a woman between 55 and 75 years old in good health. The sequenced sample was blood. DNA of the CDR3: TGTGCCAGCAGCTTAGAGGGGGCGAGTAACTATGGCTACACCTTC. This translates into CASSLEGASNYGYTF.